The 29 T cell receptor beta chains reported below all come from one sample, sequenced in a study of CD8 T cells in ankylosing spondylitis. TCRdb independently ran MiXCR on the 5' RACE reads; one entry per CDR3 protein. The table lists roughly 250,000 distinct CDR3 sequences, 8% to 9.5% of them singletons. Sequencing was carried out using blood, either unsorted or a sorted T cell fraction (not recorded which). These receptors came from a male donor with ankylosing spondylitis or in good health (not recorded which).

CDR3 nucleotide sequence: TGTGCCAGCAGTTTAGAAAGCGCGGACACTGAAGCTTTCTTT. Protein: CASSLESADTEAFF. The J gene is TRBJ1-1, the V gene TRBV12-3 or TRBV12-4; D is undetermined. V lost 1 base and J 3 bases, leaving 9 bases between the germline ends. The CDR3 consists of 14 residues.

The chain links TRBV20-1 to TRBJ2-7; D gene uncertain. The CDR3 spans 14 residues. Germline CDR1 and CDR2: DFQATT and SNEGSKA (reference sequence). Trimming shortened V by 1 base and J by 7 bases, and 17 bases separated the two germline ends. CDR3 in DNA: TGCAGTGCTAGAGTCGCCAGGCCGGAAGGGGAGCAGTACTTC. Its protein is CSARVARPEGEQYF.

This clonotype was counted at least ten times. The chain joins TRBV7-2 to TRBJ1-1, with D perhaps TRBD1 (5 bases). Germline assignment: CDR1 SGHTA and CDR2 FQGNSA. The CDR3 has 12 residues. V was trimmed by 11 bases and J by 2 bases, leaving 12 bases between them. The CDR3 reads CAGTTANTEAFF. CDR3 in DNA: TGTGCCGGGACGACAGCTAACACTGAAGCTTTCTTT.

This clonotype was counted ten times or more. V is TRBV19 and J is TRBJ1-1; the D is unclear. CDR1 and CDR2 (germline): LNHDA, SQIVND (reference sequence). CDR3 length equals 14 residues. The germline V and J ends were trimmed by 3 bases and 8 bases, with 16 bases remaining between them. The CDR3 region is CASSISTQAWEAFF. The CDR3 region has the DNA TGTGCCAGTAGTATCTCCACTCAGGCTTGGGAAGCTTTCTTT.

In the case of this clonotype: This may be a read error, as it is one base from a much larger clone. Since the CDR3 does not end with the conserved phenylalanine or tryptophan, this likely comes from a read error. The V gene is TRBV5-1, the J gene TRBJ2-7; 10 nucleotides agree with TRBD1. The CDR3 extends over 15 amino acids. The V gene's germline CDR1 is SGHRS and CDR2 YFSETQ. The V and J ends lost 0 bases and 4 bases, in that order; junction bases with no gene match: 4. The CDR3 sequence: CASSLVTGQGYEQYL. The CDR3 DNA reads as TGCGCCAGCAGCTTGGTCACGGGACAGGGGTACGAGCAGTACTTA.

The rearrangement links TRBV5-6 to TRBJ2-6; maybe TRBD2 (5 bases). V shed 4 bases and J shed 4 bases, with 9 bases lying between them. Germline CDR1 reads SGHDT; CDR2 reads YYEEEE. CDR3 size: 14 residues. The CDR3 DNA sequence: TGTGCCAGCAGCCTTCGAGGGGGGGCCAACGTCCTGACTTTC. It specifies CASSLRGGANVLTF.

This clonotype was detected many times. The rearrangement joins TRBV5-1 to TRBJ2-3, with 7 bases lining up with TRBD2. Germline loops: CDR1 SGHRS, CDR2 YFSETQ. The ends lost 3 bases at V and 0 bases at J; junction bases unmatched: 7. The CDR3 length is 16 residues. CDR3 loop: CASSSGQRGSTDTQYF. Here the CDR3 DNA reads TGCGCCAGCAGCTCCGGCCAGCGGGGAAGCACAGATACGCAGTATTTT.

This clonotype has a count of ten or more. J is TRBJ1-4 and V is TRBV5-1, with 10 bases aligning to TRBD1. V lost 1 base, J lost 8 bases, and 5 bases stayed unmatched. CDR3 size: 15 residues. Germline CDR1 reads SGHRS; CDR2 reads YFSETQ. CDR3 protein: CASSLSATGGEKLFF. The CDR3 DNA sequence: TGCGCCAGCAGCTTGTCGGCGACAGGGGGCGAAAAACTGTTTTTT.

This clonotype has at least ten counts. The chain links TRBV27 to TRBJ2-1, with a possible D match to TRBD2 (5 bases). CDR3 length: 16 amino acids. V dropped 5 bases and J dropped 4 bases, with 18 bases sitting between them. Germline CDR1 reads MNHEY; CDR2 reads SMNVEV (reference sequence). In DNA form, the CDR3 reads TGTGCCAGCAGTCCTTCAGTCGGGGAATCATACAATGAGCAGTTCTTC. Protein product: CASSPSVGESYNEQFF.

In this sample, this clonotype turned up a few times. V and J are TRBV6-1 and TRBJ1-1; D perhaps matches TRBD1 (6 bases). This CDR3 region has 14 residues. Trimming shortened V by 8 bases and J by 0 bases, and 13 bases separated the two germline ends. Germline V gene data show CDR1 as MNHNS and CDR2 as SASEGT. The CDR3 reads CASGKRGMNTEAFF. CDR3 coding DNA: TGTGCCAGCGGTAAAAGGGGGATGAACACTGAAGCTTTCTTT.

Ten or more counts support this clonotype. The chain is built from TRBV12-3 or TRBV12-4 and TRBJ1-1; TRBD1 matches at 9 bases. The J segment lost 10 bases and the V segment lost 6 bases, leaving 3 bases of the junction unmatched. The CDR3 is 11 residues long. CDR3 nucleotides: TGTGCCAGCAGAGAGACAGGGGGAGCTTTCTTT. This codes for CASRETGGAFF.

This clonotype was detected many times. This chain joins TRBV4-3 and TRBJ2-3; 8 bases match TRBD2. The CDR3 is made up of 17 amino acids. V dropped 0 bases and J dropped 3; count of bases not matched to a gene: 8. Per germline, CDR1 LGHNA and CDR2 YSLEER. The CDR3 nucleotides read TGCGCCAGCAGCCAAGATCGGCTGGCGGGGGGTACAGATACGCAGTATTTT. The encoded protein is CASSQDRLAGGTDTQYF.

This clonotype was counted ten times or more. This chain's CDR3 is CASSSALNTEAFF. The CDR3 DNA follows: TGTGCCAGTAGCTCCGCTTTGAACACTGAAGCTTTCTTT. The rearrangement links TRBV19 to TRBJ1-1; D remains unclear. V was cut by 6 bases and J by 0 bases, with 8 bases left in between. The CDR3 runs 13 residues. Germline V lookup: CDR1 LNHDA, CDR2 SQIVND (reference sequence).

At least ten counts were recorded for this clonotype. The chain has TRBV20-1 and TRBJ2-7; 7 positions match TRBD1. The germline gives CDR1 DFQATT, CDR2 SNEGSKA (reference sequence). Trimming cost V 3 bases and J 3 bases; bases outside gene matches: 5. The CDR3 covers 13 residues. Written as DNA, the CDR3 is TGCAGTGCTAGCCCTCGACAGGGCTACGAGCAGTACTTC. This codes for CSASPRQGYEQYF.

In its sample, this clonotype was seen a few times. The rearrangement links TRBV10-3 to TRBJ2-7; 12 nucleotides agree with TRBD2. Trimming cost V 2 bases and J 5 bases; bases outside gene matches: 4. The germline V gene has CDR1 ENHRY and CDR2 SYGVKD. This CDR3 is 15 amino acids long. The CDR3 protein is CAISETSGRINEQYF. The CDR3 DNA is TGTGCCATCAGTGAGACTAGCGGGAGGATCAACGAGCAGTACTTC.

The chain carries TRBV12-3 or TRBV12-4 and TRBJ2-7; TRBD2 is a possible D gene (5 bases). The CDR3 covers 15 residues. The ends were cut back, 7 bases at V and 6 bases at J, with 22 bases in the middle. CDR3 protein: CASTLEAGVGSEQYF. For the CDR3, the DNA is TGTGCCAGCACCTTGGAAGCCGGGGTAGGGAGCGAGCAGTACTTC.

This clonotype occurred many times. The chain recombines TRBV9 with TRBJ1-1; no clear D. Trimming pared 6 bases from V and 0 bases from J, leaving 15 bases between. Germline CDR1 SGDLS, CDR2 YYNGEE. This CDR3 has 15 amino acids. DNA for the CDR3: TGTGCCAGCACGACGGGAGGAGCGATGAACACTGAAGCTTTCTTT. Protein sequence: CASTTGGAMNTEAFF.

This clonotype was observed many times. The chain uses TRBV14 and TRBJ2-5, with 7 nucleotides matching TRBD1. There are 16 residues in the CDR3. The V gene's germline CDR1 is SGHDN and CDR2 FVKESK. Germline trimming cut 5 bases from V and 3 bases from J; bases unmatched to any gene: 12. CDR3 sequence (DNA): TGTGCCAGCAGCTCTTCACGATCCGACAGGGAAGAGACCCAGTACTTC. It is translated as CASSSSRSDREETQYF.

The chain has TRBV5-1 and TRBJ2-7; 7 bases agree with TRBD1. V lost 3 bases to trimming and J lost 6 bases; unmatched junction nucleotides: 18. Germline lookup yields CDR1 SGHRS and CDR2 YFSETQ. The CDR3 loop spans 17 amino acids. Here the CDR3 DNA reads TGCGCCAGCAGCTCGACATCCTCAACCATCGACAGGGCCGAGCAGTACTTC. This encodes CASSSTSSTIDRAEQYF.

This clonotype has ten or more counts. This rearrangement joins TRBV12-3 or TRBV12-4 to TRBJ2-2; D remains ambiguous. This CDR3 comprises 15 residues. V was trimmed by 5 bases and J by 6 bases, leaving 16 bases between them. Here the CDR3 reads CASSIPRAPPGELFF. CDR3 DNA sequence: TGTGCCAGCAGTATCCCTCGGGCCCCTCCCGGGGAGCTGTTTTTT.

In its sample, this clonotype was seen many times. The V call is TRBV28, the J call TRBJ2-3; 7 bases agree with TRBD1. Unmatched junction bases numbered 4, after V lost 2 bases and J lost 5 bases. The CDR3 extends over 14 amino acids. In germline, CDR1 is MDHEN, CDR2 SYDVKM. The CDR3 loop reads CASSLSRGRDTQYF. The DNA of the CDR3 is TGTGCCAGCAGTTTAAGCAGGGGGAGAGATACGCAGTATTTT.

This clonotype was counted at least ten times. The V call is TRBV7-8, the J call TRBJ2-2, with a possible D match to TRBD2 (7 bases). Germline V gene sequence: CDR1 SGHVS, CDR2 FQNEAQ. Trimming cost V 4 bases and J 5 bases, with 14 bases left between them. This CDR3 is 15 amino acids long. The CDR3 DNA is TGTGCCAGCAGCTCCGGGGGGCGTGGGACCGGGGAGCTGTTTTTT. Amino acids: CASSSGGRGTGELFF.

This chain joins TRBV7-2 and TRBJ2-7; D remains ambiguous. Per germline, CDR1 SGHTA and CDR2 FQGNSA. The length of the CDR3 is 15 residues. Trimming removed 5 bases from V and 4 bases from J, with 18 bases in between. CDR3 protein: CASSPDRASAYEQYF. The CDR3 bases are TGTGCCAGCAGCCCGGATCGGGCCAGTGCTTACGAGCAGTACTTC.

The chain has TRBV7-2 and TRBJ2-7; tentatively, D is TRBD2 (6 bases). The CDR3 length is 14 residues. Germline CDR1 SGHTA, CDR2 FQGNSA. V lost 4 bases and J 7 bases, leaving 17 bases between the germline ends. CDR3 protein: CASSSSGTRIEQYF. CDR3 nucleotides: TGTGCCAGCAGCTCATCCGGGACTCGCATAGAGCAGTACTTC.

Concerning this clonotype itself: This may be a read error: a much more frequent sequence differs by one nucleotide. This chain links TRBV20-1 with TRBJ2-7; D call uncertain. CDR1 DFQATT and CDR2 SNEGSKA come from the germline V gene (reference sequence). This CDR3 is built from 13 residues. The CDR3 loop reads CSVASSPSCEQYF. As DNA, the CDR3 is TGCAGTGTCGCCAGTAGTCCCTCCTGCGAGCAGTACTTC.

This clonotype was detected many times. The rearrangement uses TRBV9 and TRBJ2-7; D is ambiguous. Trimming stripped 4 bases from V and 3 bases from J, with 14 bases between. CDR3 length equals 14 residues. Per germline, CDR1 SGDLS and CDR2 YYNGEE. The CDR3 loop is CASSPPETHYEQYF. The CDR3 DNA reads as TGTGCCAGCAGCCCACCAGAGACCCACTACGAGCAGTACTTC.

In its sample, this clonotype was seen many times. The chain links TRBV7-3 to TRBJ2-7, with D tentatively TRBD1 (6 bases). This CDR3 is built from 14 residues. Trimming took 7 bases from V and 3 from J, leaving 16 bases between them. Germline V CDR1 and CDR2: SGHTA, FQGTGA. CDR3 loop: CASNDRDNFYEQYF. The CDR3 bases are TGTGCCAGCAACGACCGGGACAACTTCTACGAGCAGTACTTC.

This clonotype was seen a handful of times. The chain has TRBV7-2 and TRBJ1-5; the D is unclear. The CDR3 runs to 14 residues. With 2 bases removed from V and 7 bases from J, the gap between germline ends came to 12 bases. Germline-derived CDR1 and CDR2 are SGHTA and FQGNSA. The CDR3 reads CASSLKREGQPQHF. DNA for the CDR3: TGTGCCAGCAGCTTAAAAAGGGAAGGACAGCCCCAGCATTTT.

CDR3 protein: CASRGQGEYEQYF. CDR3 DNA: TGTGCCAGCAGAGGACAGGGGGAATACGAGCAGTACTTC. The chain couples TRBV27 to TRBJ2-7, with 10 positions matching TRBD1. This CDR3 region has 13 residues. Looked up from germline, CDR1 is MNHEY and CDR2 is SMNVEV (reference sequence). The V gene end was trimmed by 6 bases and the J gene end by 4 bases; junction bases not matched to a gene: 3.